This T cell receptor (beta chain) derives from a study of a mutant IDH1 vaccine in newly diagnosed glioma. The time point was: week 5, during vaccination. With topical imiquimod, each dose of the vaccine consisted of 300 ug of mutant IDH1 20-mer peptide. Study-wide findings and caveats: Overall, approximately 93% of patients had vaccine-induced immune responses.

Comment on this clone: What it recognizes is unknown.

The repertoire was sequenced with immunoSEQ multiplex PCR; TCRdb's copy has only in-frame clones and lacks some. Of some 48,000 clones listed, around 80% are singletons. The germline V gene encodes CDR1 SNHLY and CDR2 FYNNEI. The V gene lost 6 bases and the J gene lost 2 bases, with 11 bases spanning the gap. The length of the CDR3 is 13 residues. The sample was PBMCs, taken from a glioma patient whose treatment included an IDH1 peptide vaccine. This sequence originates from a woman aged 40 to 50 with glioma. The chain has TRBV2 and TRBJ2-7; D is possibly TRBD1 (5 bases). Here the CDR3 DNA reads TGTGCCAGCAGCCCCAGGGTAACCTACGAGCAGTACTTC. This codes for CASSPRVTYEQYF.